This T cell receptor beta chain was recorded in a study of radiotherapy plus CTLA-4 blockade in lung cancer (dated by TCRdb to 2016 to 2019). Some background on the complete study: Among enrolled patients, approximately 18% had an objective response and 30% to 40% reached disease control.

The library relied on the immunoSEQ multiplex PCR assay. The immuneACCESS repertoire file appears here via TCRdb, limited to in-frame rearrangements. These files lack a portion of the clones; in checked studies, under half of the deficit traces to unresolved V genes, and the cause of the others is not known. Recorded for this sample are 100,000 or so clones; around 80% of them occurred a single time. The ten largest clones represent about 25% of the sample. Comments on this clone: Its binding antigen is unknown. Nothing much larger sits one base from this clone, and base qualities are not available.

Findings and caveats that apply to the study as a whole: The strongest predictors of response, as reported, were early dynamic changes in blood T cell clones along with a rise in serum interferon-beta after radiation. TCR clones derived from tumors expanded in peripheral blood after treatment with radiotherapy and ipilimumab.

The study evaluated CTLA-4 blockade (ipilimumab) given together with focal radiation therapy in patients who had chemo-refractory metastatic non-small-cell lung cancer. The germline V gene encodes CDR1 MNHEY and CDR2 SMNVEV (reference sequence). V sheds 4 bases and J sheds 3 bases, leaving 4 bases between their ends. The CDR3 starts with the cysteine, ends with the phenylalanine, and has 12 residues. The DNA shown is the 36-base CDR3, in frame from base 1. The origin of this receptor is a human donor with non-small cell lung cancer that progressed on radiotherapy plus ipilimumab. The sample was peripheral blood, taken from a patient treated with radiotherapy plus ipilimumab. Rearrangement joined TRBV27 to TRBJ2-1; confidence is insufficient to name the D gene. The nucleotide sequence is given as TGTGCCAGCAGTTATGGCTACAATGAGCAGTTCTTC. It is translated as CASSYGYNEQFF.